A selection of T cell receptor beta chains follows, all from one sample in a study of molecular identifiers for immune sequencing clone quantification. In TCRdb, the PCR reads were re-called with MiXCR into one record per CDR3 protein. The sample contains some 40,000 distinct CDR3 sequences, 18% of which appear only once. Material: naive CD8+ T cells from blood, with Jurkat cell RNA spiked in. These receptors were obtained from a human donor in good health. Some libraries in this study had Jurkat cell RNA spiked in. CDR3s leave out the opening cysteine and the closing phenylalanine or tryptophan. The order of the fields is J gene, V gene, CDR3 protein.

TRBJ2-1	TRBV5-1	ASSLGRLAGYNEQF
TRBJ2-3	TRBV29-1	SVEGGYADTQY
TRBJ2-1	TRBV28	ASRVGLAGGPEQF
TRBJ2-2	TRBV5-5	ASSFDIHGELF
TRBJ2-5	TRBV12-3/TRBV12-4	ASSLGGTQETQY
TRBJ2-7	TRBV12-2	ASRSGMGQLYYEQY
TRBJ2-1	TRBV19	ASSIQYNEQF
TRBJ2-1	TRBV5-1	ASSLRTGLDNEQF
TRBJ2-6	TRBV9	ASSVDIARSGANVLT
TRBJ2-7	TRBV5-6	ASSFPSSTYEQY
TRBJ2-3	TRBV4-3	ASSQEVVAGFTDTQY
TRBJ2-5	TRBV28	ASSAVRGRGAQY
TRBJ2-7	TRBV28	ASRVTLGYEQY
TRBJ1-2	TRBV28	ASSPPGPSYGYT
TRBJ2-7	TRBV5-1	ASSLEGRSTYEQY
TRBJ2-7	TRBV20-1	SARASGEVPYEQY
TRBJ2-3	TRBV27	ASSEGDTQY
TRBJ2-7	TRBV29-1	SVPAGVGYEQY
TRBJ1-2	TRBV7-2	ASSLEGGGVAAYYGYT
TRBJ2-2	TRBV5-4	ASRSVAGGPFSGELF
TRBJ1-6	TRBV12-3/TRBV12-4	ASSFGTVNSPLH
TRBJ2-2	TRBV27	ASSVTSGTTGELF
TRBJ2-7	TRBV3-1	ASSPWTSGDSYEQY
TRBJ2-3	TRBV12-3/TRBV12-4	ASSLKVVPDTQY
TRBJ1-1	TRBV9	ASSVGQVGTEAF
TRBJ2-7	TRBV5-1	ASSKSDPTYEQY
TRBJ2-2	TRBV5-6	ASRRDINTGELF
TRBJ2-7	TRBV14	ASSQWDGAYEQY
TRBJ2-7	TRBV14	ASSPAATEQY
TRBJ1-4	TRBV9	ASSPRTTNEKLF
TRBJ2-1	TRBV4-1	ASSQFGTDEQF
TRBJ1-1	TRBV16	ASSQYRAVNTEAF
TRBJ2-7	TRBV12-3/TRBV12-4	ASSLQEYEQY
TRBJ2-7	TRBV28	ASSILGQAYEQY
TRBJ1-4	TRBV28	ASNHGEGVNEKLF
TRBJ1-5	TRBV19	ASSGQGGNLPQH
TRBJ2-3	TRBV7-2	ASRDYSTDTQY
TRBJ2-1	TRBV6-1	ASSEGLATYNKQF
TRBJ2-1	TRBV7-8	ASSSSSGWYEQF
TRBJ2-6	TRBV5-6	ASSFGNGANVLT
TRBJ2-7	TRBV27	ASSLWASGSNEQY
TRBJ2-5	TRBV5-1	ASSLYSRQQETQY
TRBJ2-7	TRBV7-2	ASSIPGTEQY
TRBJ2-1	TRBV18	ASSPGTSGVSYNEQF
TRBJ1-5	TRBV13	ASSLGTGGNQPQH